The 3 T cell receptor beta chains listed next were all sequenced from one sample in a study of cytomegalovirus exposure and HLA in healthy donors (dated by TCRdb to about 2017). Libraries were built with the immunoSEQ multiplex PCR assay. For the multiplex PCR, a mixture combining 60 forward primers for TCR Vbeta segments and 13 reverse primers for TCR Jbeta segments was used. This immuneACCESS table, as held by TCRdb, lists in-frame sequences with V and J called but not all clones. Of the missing ones, under half trace to an unresolved V gene in checked studies; the others have no known cause. Recorded for this sample are roughly 98,000 clones; approximately 75% of them occurred a single time. The ten top clones hold 14% of the sample. What was sequenced was PBMCs. These TCRs come from a woman in her 70s in good health and CMV-seropositive.

The chain recombines TRBV2 with TRBJ2-1, with D tentatively TRBD1 (5 bases). V was cut by 6 bases and J by 3 bases, with 15 bases left in between. In germline, CDR1 is SNHLY, CDR2 FYNNEI. CDR3 size: 15 residues. The CDR3, as DNA: TGTGCCAGCAGGGAAAGGGGCAGGAACTACAATGAGCAGTTCTTC. Its protein product is CASRERGRNYNEQFF.

V is TRBV19 and J is TRBJ1-5; D is possibly TRBD1 (6 bases). The CDR3 length is 15 residues. V shed 6 bases and J shed 4 bases, with 16 bases lying between them. Per the germline V gene, CDR1 is LNHDA and CDR2 is SQIVND (reference sequence). CDR3 residues: CASSNHHTGNQPQHF. CDR3 bases: TGTGCCAGTAGCAATCATCATACAGGGAATCAGCCCCAGCATTTT.

This clone showed up just a few times. The rearrangement links TRBV9 to TRBJ2-7, with D possibly matching TRBD2 (6 bases). The CDR3 spans 13 residues. CDR1 SGDLS and CDR2 YYNGEE come from the germline V gene. V dropped 0 bases and J dropped 9 bases, with 13 bases sitting between them. Here the CDR3 DNA reads TGTGCCAGCAGCGTAGCGGGAACCGGGGGGCAGTACTTC. Translated: CASSVAGTGGQYF.